These T cell receptor beta chains were read from a single sample in a study of glioma-infiltrating T cells. TCRdb processed the multiplex PCR reads anew with MiXCR; each CDR3 protein has one entry. The repertoire holds about 140,000 distinct CDR3 sequences, around 40% seen once, with more than 15% in the top ten. The source material was glioma tissue, nonneoplastic brain tissue, or PBMCs (not recorded which). The receptors derive from a human donor with low-grade glioma or glioblastoma, undergoing nonglioma brain surgery, or in good health (not recorded which). Each CDR3 is given with its conserved first and last residue. A D gene is named only where the DNA matches it firmly. Only some rows state a clone size, as once, few, many or a class for expanded clones.

TRBV6-1	TRBJ2-7	TRBD1	NA	CASSIYGTGGFEQYF	TGTGCCAGCAGTATATATGGGACAGGGGGCTTCGAGCAGTACTTC
TRBV28	TRBJ2-5	NA	NA	CASSPSGPHGETQYF	TGTGCCAGCAGTCCATCCGGACCGCACGGGGAGACCCAGTACTTC
TRBV6-2/TRBV6-3	TRBJ1-1	NA	NA	CASSTTDRSNTEAFF	TGTGCCAGCAGTACCACAGACAGGTCGAACACTGAAGCTTTCTTT
TRBV2	TRBJ2-7	NA	NA	CASSGPGSGYEQYF	TGTGCCAGCAGTGGGCCGGGGTCGGGCTACGAGCAGTACTTC
TRBV10-3	TRBJ2-2	TRBD2	NA	CATREGNTGGLFF	TGTGCCACCCGGGAGGGGAACACCGGGGGGCTGTTTTTT
TRBV27	TRBJ2-1	TRBD1	few	CASSPRDRGYNEQFF	TGTGCCAGCAGTCCAAGGGACAGGGGCTACAATGAGCAGTTCTTC
TRBV7-2	TRBJ1-2	NA	NA	CASSLDGRSNYGYTF	TGTGCCAGCAGCTTAGATGGCAGGAGTAACTATGGCTACACCTTC
TRBV27	TRBJ2-7	TRBD2	many	CASSLAGGTYEQYF	TGTGCCAGCAGCTTAGCGGGGGGCACCTACGAGCAGTACTTC
TRBV13	TRBJ1-1	NA	NA	CASSLRGAEAFF	TGTGCCAGCAGCTTAAGGGGGGCTGAAGCTTTCTTT
TRBV27	TRBJ1-1	NA	NA	CASSLLPGTSEAFF	TGTGCCAGCAGTTTATTGCCCGGGACATCTGAAGCTTTCTTT
TRBV7-2	TRBJ2-3	NA	few	CASSVGFSTDTQYF	TGTGCCAGCAGCGTCGGATTTAGCACAGATACGCAGTATTTT
TRBV7-2	TRBJ2-7	NA	NA	CASSSHPGSYEQYF	TGTGCCAGCAGCTCTCATCCGGGATCGTACGAGCAGTACTTC
TRBV6-2/TRBV6-3	TRBJ2-5	TRBD2	few	CASSYGLADSTETQYF	TGTGCCAGCAGTTACGGACTAGCGGATAGCACAGAGACCCAGTACTTC
TRBV7-2	TRBJ2-7	NA	NA	CASSSGGGGYEQYF	TGTGCCAGCAGCTCCGGTGGAGGGGGCTACGAGCAGTACTTC
TRBV6-1	TRBJ2-1	TRBD1	NA	CASSLVPGGRNEQFF	TGTGCCAGCTCACTGGTTCCAGGGGGCCGCAATGAGCAGTTCTTC
TRBV18	TRBJ2-3	TRBD2	NA	CASSPGLARTDTQYF	TGTGCCAGCTCACCCGGACTAGCTCGCACAGATACGCAGTATTTT
TRBV27	TRBJ1-4	TRBD1	many	CASSRQGRTNEKLFF	TGTGCCAGCAGTCGACAGGGCCGTACTAATGAAAAACTGTTTTTT
TRBV7-2	TRBJ2-5	NA	NA	CASSLGRGAYQETQYF	TGTGCCAGCAGCTTAGGACGGGGGGCATACCAAGAGACCCAGTACTTC
TRBV18	TRBJ1-5	NA	NA	CASSPDGNGNQPQHF	TGTGCCAGCTCACCAGACGGCAATGGCAATCAGCCCCAGCATTTT
TRBV12-3/TRBV12-4	TRBJ1-1	NA	NA	CASSPALNTEAFF	TGTGCCAGCAGCCCCGCCCTGAACACTGAAGCTTTCTTT
TRBV6-6	TRBJ1-6	NA	NA	CASSYSGRQRRNSPLHF	TGTGCCAGCAGTTACTCGGGGCGACAGCGTCGTAATTCACCCCTCCACTTT
TRBV6-5	TRBJ2-1	NA	NA	CASSSAGTAPDEQFF	TGTGCCAGCAGTTCAGCCGGGACGGCTCCCGATGAGCAGTTCTTC
TRBV20-1	TRBJ1-2	TRBD1	NA	CSARASGTGPQGYTF	TGCAGTGCTAGAGCATCCGGGACAGGGCCTCAGGGCTACACCTTC
TRBV15	TRBJ1-4	NA	many	CATSTGDSPLGKLFF	TGTGCCACCAGCACTGGCGACAGCCCTTTAGGAAAACTGTTTTTT
TRBV6-1	TRBJ1-1	NA	few	CASTRTANTEAFF	TGTGCCAGCACCAGGACGGCCAACACTGAAGCTTTCTTT
TRBV6-5	TRBJ1-3	NA	few	CASSYSTGPGNTIYF	TGTGCCAGCAGTTACTCGACCGGCCCTGGAAACACCATATATTTT
TRBV20-1	TRBJ2-3	NA	NA	CSAPGDTDTQYF	TGCAGTGCCCCCGGTGATACAGATACGCAGTATTTT
TRBV6-6	TRBJ2-7	TRBD2	NA	CASSYILGLDYEQYF	TGTGCCAGCAGTTACATTCTTGGACTAGACTACGAGCAGTACTTC
TRBV11-1	TRBJ2-7	NA	few	CASSLRPAGFYEQYF	TGTGCCAGCAGTTTACGTCCAGCTGGCTTTTACGAGCAGTACTTC
TRBV6-1	TRBJ2-7	TRBD2	few	CASSPTSDYEQYF	TGTGCCAGCAGTCCAACTAGCGACTACGAGCAGTACTTC
TRBV4-1	TRBJ2-3	TRBD1	many	CASSQEGGQGWTDTQYF	TGCGCCAGCAGCCAAGAAGGGGGACAGGGCTGGACAGATACGCAGTATTTT
TRBV20-1	TRBJ1-3	NA	few	CSARWGYGSGNTIYF	TGCAGTGCTAGATGGGGTTACGGGTCTGGAAACACCATATATTTT
TRBV11-2	TRBJ1-5	NA	NA	CASSDPECQPQHF	TGTGCCAGCAGCGACCCAGAGTGTCAGCCCCAGCATTTT
TRBV3-1	TRBJ2-5	TRBD2	NA	CASRPASGETQYF	TGTGCCAGCAGACCTGCTAGCGGAGAGACCCAGTACTTC
TRBV7-9	TRBJ2-1	NA	NA	CASSKSEGYGLDEQFF	TGTGCCAGCAGCAAGTCGGAGGGCTATGGGTTAGATGAGCAGTTCTTC
TRBV20-1	TRBJ2-7	TRBD2	few	CSARDRYSGSYEQYF	TGCAGTGCTAGAGATAGGTACAGCGGGAGTTACGAGCAGTACTTC
TRBV6-1	TRBJ1-2	TRBD1	NA	CASRRQGENYGYTF	TGTGCCAGCAGGAGACAGGGTGAAAACTATGGCTACACCTTC
TRBV20-1	TRBJ1-2	NA	few	CSAHNPPYGYTF	TGCAGTGCTCACAACCCTCCCTATGGCTACACCTTC
TRBV6-2/TRBV6-3	TRBJ2-5	NA	NA	CASSYSRQNQETQYF	TGTGCCAGCAGTTACTCGAGGCAGAACCAAGAGACCCAGTACTTC
TRBV5-1	TRBJ2-7	NA	NA	CASSPLSYEQYF	TGCGCCAGCAGCCCCTTATCCTACGAGCAGTACTTC